A selection of T cell receptor beta chains follows, all from one sample in a study of brain T cells in children with intractable seizures. Clones were sequenced by immunoSEQ multiplex PCR, and TCRdb holds only the in-frame ones, with some missing. The data hold 50,000 to 75,000 clones, with approximately 94% observed a single time. Sequencing was performed on peripheral blood, taken at surgery. Receptors were obtained from a boy under two years old with focal cortical dysplasia and intractable seizures. Each CDR3 is given without its conserved first and last residue. Fields, in order: J gene, clone size, V gene, D gene, CDR3 protein. D genes are given only for firm matches. Only part of the rows carry a size: once, few, many, or a class if the clone is expanded.

TRBJ1-6 . TRBV5-1 . ASSLAGGTYNSPLH
TRBJ1-1 . TRBV3-1/TRBV3-2 . ASSQYLNTEAF
TRBJ2-1 . TRBV2 . ASSEDSAHYNEQF
TRBJ2-1 . TRBV21-1 . ASNPDSYNEQF
TRBJ2-1 once TRBV5-1 TRBD2 ASSFGLAGGSDNEQF
TRBJ2-1 once TRBV7-4 . ASSTTVRVSYNEQF
TRBJ1-4 . TRBV3-1/TRBV3-2 . ASSPGTQQNEKLF
TRBJ2-2 . TRBV24-1 . ATSDLRGELF
TRBJ2-3 . TRBV6-4 . ASSAQGGTDTQY
TRBJ1-1 . TRBV6-6 . ASSYSTVSPRVRAF
TRBJ2-7 . TRBV6-4 TRBD2 ASSDSTRNPPATSGRTYEQY